Below, 15 T cell receptor beta chains from the same sample are listed, as sequenced in a study of T-cell memory formation after mild COVID-19. In TCRdb, the 5' RACE reads were re-called with MiXCR into one record per CDR3 protein. This table has roughly 350,000 distinct CDR3 sequences, roughly 21% appearing once. The source material was PBMCs or a T cell subset sorted from them (not recorded which). These receptors were collected from an adult woman who had mild COVID-19 (a few samples of this study predate the infection). Cell type and time point are not known.

The chain employs TRBV2 and TRBJ1-4; no definite D call. With 8 bases removed from V and 8 bases from J, the gap between germline ends came to 21 bases. The CDR3 is made up of 15 amino acids. Germline lookup yields CDR1 SNHLY and CDR2 FYNNEI. CDR3 protein: CASAFQATLTEKLFF. The CDR3 coding sequence is TGTGCCAGCGCCTTCCAGGCCACGTTGACCGAAAAACTGTTTTTT.

The chain combines TRBV18 with TRBJ2-7, with TRBD1 as a possible D gene (6 bases). Trimming left V 6 bases short and J 4 bases short, with 16 bases between. Germline V gene lookup returns CDR1 KGHSH and CDR2 LQKENI. The CDR3 consists of 14 residues. The CDR3 DNA follows: TGTGCCAGCTCCCCCGGACAGTCGGCTTACGAGCAGTACTTC. Its protein product is CASSPGQSAYEQYF.

The V and J genes are TRBV7-9 and TRBJ2-1; D gene unclear. V was trimmed by 2 bases and J by 7 bases, leaving 9 bases between them. The CDR3 extends over 13 amino acids. Germline lookup yields CDR1 SEHNR and CDR2 FQNEAQ (reference sequence). The CDR3 loop reads CASSLTIMNEQFF. CDR3 nucleotide sequence: TGTGCCAGCAGCTTAACGATTATGAATGAGCAGTTCTTC.

This clonotype was counted a few times. The J gene is TRBJ2-5, the V gene TRBV9, with D perhaps TRBD1 or TRBD2 (5 bases each). This CDR3 contains 14 residues. The V gene's germline CDR1 is SGDLS and CDR2 YYNGEE. The ends were cut back, 7 bases at V and 1 base at J, with 14 bases in the middle. For the CDR3, the DNA is TGTGCCAGCGGGGCAGGGAGTTCCCAAGAGACCCAGTACTTC. Translated, it gives CASGAGSSQETQYF.

This clonotype was counted a few times. The chain combines TRBV12-3 or TRBV12-4 with TRBJ2-2; the D is unclear. The ends were cut back, 6 bases at V and 5 bases at J, with 13 bases in the middle. The CDR3 runs to 14 residues. CDR3 in DNA: TGTGCCAGCAGACATCTAGGGCGGACCGGGGAGCTGTTTTTT. It encodes CASRHLGRTGELFF.

This clonotype occurred a few times. A read error may account for a junction end that differs from germline. This chain uses TRBV7-7 with TRBJ2-2; 11 nucleotides match TRBD2. Per the germline V gene, CDR1 is SSHAT and CDR2 is FNYEAQ (reference sequence). The CDR3 sequence is 18 residues long. CDR3 sequence (DNA): TGTGCTAGCAGCCCTAAGACCGGGACTAGCGGGAACACCGGGGAGCTGTTTTTT. It codes for CASSPKTGTSGNTGELFF.

V is TRBV6-2 or TRBV6-3 and J is TRBJ2-1; D gene uncertain. Looked up from germline, CDR1 is MNHEY and CDR2 is SVGEGT. This CDR3 region has 14 residues. The V and J ends lost 6 bases and 0 bases respectively, with 9 bases between them. This CDR3 is CASSTTTSYNEQFF. CDR3 nucleotides: TGTGCCAGCAGCACCACAACCTCCTACAATGAGCAGTTCTTC.

This clonotype has just a few counts. The V call is TRBV7-9, the J call TRBJ2-3; 7 bases agree with TRBD2. With V trimmed by 8 bases and J by 3 bases, 8 bases remained unmatched. The CDR3 loop spans 14 amino acids. The germline CDR1 and CDR2 sequences are SEHNR and FQNEAQ (reference sequence). This chain's CDR3 is CASLRVGGTDTQYF. CDR3 coding DNA: TGTGCCAGCCTACGAGTGGGGGGGACAGATACGCAGTATTTT.

This clonotype was counted ten times or more. The chain joins TRBV18 to TRBJ2-7; D uncertain. The CDR3 has 12 residues. V gave up 8 bases and J gave up 3 bases, with 11 bases separating them. The V gene's germline CDR1 is KGHSH and CDR2 LQKENI. Here the CDR3 DNA reads TGTGCCAGCAGCCCGACGGGCTACGAGCAGTACTTC. As protein: CASSPTGYEQYF.

The chain employs TRBV25-1 and TRBJ2-7, with 9 bases lining up with TRBD1. The germline CDR1 and CDR2 sequences are MGHDK and SYGVNS. This CDR3 contains 12 residues. V shed 8 bases, J shed 4 bases, and the junction held 3 bases outside the gene matches. DNA of the CDR3: TGTGCCAGCGGGACAGGGTGGTACGAGCAGTACTTC. Translated, it gives CASGTGWYEQYF.

The chain couples TRBV5-8 to TRBJ2-1, with 8 bases lining up with TRBD2. The J segment lost 3 bases and the V segment lost 4 bases, leaving 6 bases of the junction unmatched. Germline loops: CDR1 SGHTS, CDR2 YDEGEE. The CDR3 is made up of 15 amino acids. The CDR3 is CASSGGGTSYNEQFF. The CDR3 nucleotides are TGTGCCAGCAGCGGTGGAGGGACTAGCTACAATGAGCAGTTCTTC.

This clonotype turned up a few times. V gene TRBV5-5 combines with J gene TRBJ1-2; no clear D. The CDR3 extends over 15 amino acids. CDR1 SGHKS and CDR2 YYEKEE come from the germline V gene (reference sequence). Trimming cost V 0 bases and J 2 bases, with 11 bases left between them. DNA of the CDR3: TGTGCCAGCAGCTTGGCCGCTCAACCAAACTATGGCTACACCTTC. Translation gives CASSLAAQPNYGYTF.

The rearrangement joins TRBV10-3 to TRBJ1-1, with no clear D. Trimming removed 0 bases at V and 1 base at J, with 9 bases between. CDR1 and CDR2 (germline): ENHRY, SYGVKD. The CDR3 length is 15 residues. CDR3 in amino acids: CAISESQRENTEAFF. The CDR3, as DNA: TGTGCCATCAGTGAGTCACAACGGGAGAACACTGAAGCTTTCTTT.

The chain combines TRBV7-9 with TRBJ1-2, with D possibly TRBD1 on 5 matching bases. V was pared by 6 bases and J by 8 bases, with 19 bases between. Germline CDR1 SEHNR, CDR2 FQNEAQ (reference sequence). The CDR3 contains 14 residues. DNA of the CDR3: TGTGCCAGCAGTTCGGGACGGGTCCTGGGAGGCTACACCTTC. Protein: CASSSGRVLGGYTF.

The chain uses TRBV24-1 and TRBJ2-5; D is unclear. V lost 3 bases, J lost 1 base, and 8 bases lay in between. CDR1 KGHDR and CDR2 SFDVKD come from the germline V gene. CDR3 length: 14 residues. The CDR3 sequence: CATSDKWIQETQYF. CDR3 coding DNA: TGTGCCACCAGTGATAAGTGGATCCAAGAGACCCAGTACTTC.